These 17 T cell receptor beta chains share one sample of origin, sequenced in a study of identical twins' blood T cells. TCRdb re-called the 5' RACE reads with MiXCR, one entry per CDR3 protein. Here the sample spans a few hundred thousand distinct CDR3 sequences, 28% being singletons. Sequenced: PBMCs. These receptor sequences come from a woman between 18 and 55 years old in good health.

The chain couples TRBV5-4 to TRBJ1-2; TRBD1 agrees at 7 bases. Germline CDR1 SGHNT, CDR2 YYREEE (reference sequence). This CDR3 comprises 15 residues. V was clipped by 0 bases and J by 8 bases; unmatched bases: 10. The CDR3 is CASSLALRQGDGYTF. The CDR3 DNA follows: TGTGCCAGCAGCTTGGCCCTTCGGCAGGGGGACGGCTACACCTTC.

The rearrangement uses TRBV27 and TRBJ1-1, with 9 nucleotides matching TRBD1. The junction had 13 bases not matched to a gene; V was cut back by 6 bases and J by 2 bases. Germline CDR1 reads MNHEY; CDR2 reads SMNVEV (reference sequence). This CDR3 spans 17 amino acids. The DNA of the CDR3 is TGTGCCAGCAGAGGAAAGGAGCACAGGGGGCTAAACACTGAAGCTTTCTTT. Protein product: CASRGKEHRGLNTEAFF.

The V and J genes are TRBV19 and TRBJ2-1; 7 bases match TRBD2. V dropped 4 bases and J dropped 6; count of bases not matched to a gene: 9. CDR1 is LNHDA and CDR2 is SQIVND in the germline V gene (reference sequence). The CDR3 is made up of 15 amino acids. CDR3 bases: TGTGCCAGTAGTAGGACTATCGGGGGGATCAATGAGCAGTTCTTC. Its protein product is CASSRTIGGINEQFF.

This clonotype was counted ten times or more. This chain joins TRBV9 and TRBJ2-1, with D perhaps assigned TRBD1 or TRBD2 (5 bases each). The V and J ends lost 0 bases and 7 bases respectively, with 8 bases between them. There are 13 residues in the CDR3. Germline values: CDR1 SGDLS, CDR2 YYNGEE. In DNA form, the CDR3 reads TGTGCCAGCAGCGTAGGAGGGGCAAATGAGCAGTTCTTC. It specifies CASSVGGANEQFF.

The chain recombines TRBV20-1 with TRBJ2-6; no firm D call. From germline, CDR1 is DFQATT and CDR2 SNEGSKA (reference sequence). Deletions cut 0 bases from V and 0 bases from J, with 3 bases between. The length of the CDR3 is 14 residues. The CDR3 loop reads CSARDGSGANVLTF. CDR3 nucleotide sequence: TGCAGTGCTAGAGACGGCTCTGGGGCCAACGTCCTGACTTTC.

This clonotype was seen a few times. The chain carries TRBV12-5 and TRBJ1-2; D remains unclear. The length of the CDR3 is 12 residues. Germline CDR1 LGHNT, CDR2 FRNRAP. Trimming took 6 bases from V and 4 from J, leaving 9 bases between them. CDR3: CASGPDLYGYTF. The CDR3, as DNA: TGTGCTAGTGGACCGGACCTCTATGGCTACACCTTC.

V usage is TRBV4-3 and J usage is TRBJ2-1; 10 nucleotides agree with TRBD2. The V and J ends lost 0 bases and 8 bases, in that order; junction bases with no gene match: 22. CDR3 length: 21 amino acids. Germline V gives CDR1 LGHNA, CDR2 YSLEER. CDR3 DNA sequence: TGCGCCAGCAGCCAAGATCCACTTCGAGGGCTAGCGGGAGTGAAGGTTTATGAGCAGTTCTTC. Encoded protein: CASSQDPLRGLAGVKVYEQFF.

The CDR3 region has the DNA TGCAGCGTCCTAGGGGAGCAACTCTATGGCTACACCTTC. This translates into CSVLGEQLYGYTF. V gene TRBV29-1 combines with J gene TRBJ1-2; the D gene is possibly TRBD1 (5 bases). V was clipped by 6 bases and J by 4 bases, with 15 bases between them. Germline assignment: CDR1 SQVTM and CDR2 ANQGSEA. The CDR3 runs to 13 residues.

The gene calls are TRBV29-1 and TRBJ2-1; maybe TRBD2 (5 bases). CDR3 length: 12 residues. Germline V CDR1 and CDR2: SQVTM, ANQGSEA. Trimming cost V 6 bases and J 5 bases, with 11 bases left between them. CDR3 bases: TGCAGCGTGGGGAGAGGTAACAATGAGCAGTTCTTC. Translated, it gives CSVGRGNNEQFF.

Remarks on this clonotype: Sequence at one end of the junction differs from germline and may be a read error. The chain recombines TRBV7-2 with TRBJ1-1, with 9 bases identical to TRBD1. This CDR3 is 13 amino acids long. CDR1 and CDR2 from the germline V gene are SGHTA and FQGNSA. CDR3 loop: CASSLTGGTQAFF. DNA of the CDR3: TGTGCCAGCAGCCTAACAGGGGGCACTCAAGCTTTCTTT.

Written as DNA, the CDR3 is TGTGCCAGCACAAAAGGCGGGGGACGGGGCTACACCTTC. It specifies CASTKGGGRGYTF. The gene calls are TRBV6-5 and TRBJ1-2, with D maybe TRBD1 (5 bases). Between the trimmed V and J ends, which lost 7 bases and 8 bases, there was a span of 17 bases. The CDR3 covers 13 residues. The germline V gene has CDR1 MNHEY and CDR2 SVGAGI.

This clonotype has a count of ten or more. V is TRBV28 and J is TRBJ1-1; D uncertain. The germline V and J ends were trimmed by 2 bases and 3 bases, with 16 bases remaining between them. CDR1 and CDR2 (germline): MDHEN, SYDVKM. This CDR3 has 16 amino acids. CDR3 sequence: CASSLGRAVRHTEAFF. Here the CDR3 DNA reads TGTGCCAGCAGTTTAGGGCGGGCAGTAAGGCACACTGAAGCTTTCTTT. Combining the CDR3 with reference TRBV28 and TRBJ1-1 gives the whole variable domain DVKVTQSSRYLVKRTGEKVFLECVQDMDHENMFWYRQDPGLGLRLIYFSYDVKMKEKGDIPEGYSVSREKKERFSLILESASTNQTSMYLCASSLGRAVRHTEAFFGQGTRLTVV.

Only a few counts were recorded for this clonotype. This chain joins TRBV29-1 and TRBJ1-2; the D is unclear. The CDR3 is made up of 14 amino acids. Germline V lookup: CDR1 SQVTM, CDR2 ANQGSEA. V shed 4 bases and J shed 6 bases, with 18 bases lying between them. CDR3 in amino acids: CSVAAGSTPDGYTF. The CDR3 nucleotides read TGCAGCGTTGCTGCTGGGTCTACCCCGGATGGCTACACCTTC.

This clonotype was detected a few times. V usage is TRBV19 and J usage is TRBJ1-5; 9 nucleotides align to TRBD1. CDR1 is LNHDA and CDR2 is SQIVND in the germline V gene (reference sequence). The CDR3 is made up of 16 amino acids. After removal of 7 bases from V and 7 bases from J, the junction contained 14 bases not matched to a gene. CDR3 amino acids: CASNPWGQGLSQPQHF. The CDR3 region has the DNA TGTGCCAGTAACCCCTGGGGACAGGGTTTAAGCCAGCCCCAGCATTTT.

The chain links TRBV12-3 or TRBV12-4 to TRBJ1-1; 7 nucleotides line up with TRBD1. The CDR3 consists of 14 residues. The ends lost 3 bases at V and 3 bases at J; junction bases unmatched: 4. The DNA of the CDR3 is TGTGCCAGCAGTTTTTCAGGGGGGTACACTGAAGCTTTCTTT. Its protein is CASSFSGGYTEAFF.

Concerning this clonotype itself: A read error may account for a junction end that differs from germline. The chain couples TRBV28 to TRBJ1-1, with D possibly being TRBD1 (5 bases). The CDR3 is 16 amino acids. The germline V gene has CDR1 MDHEN and CDR2 SYDVKM. The CDR3, as DNA: TGTGCCCGCAGTTTCAACAGGAGACTAATGAACACTGAAGCTTTCTTT. This translates into CARSFNRRLMNTEAFF.

In regard to this clonotype: Since a much larger clone is just one base distant, this may be a read error. The V call is TRBV29-1, the J call TRBJ1-2; D ambiguous. Trimming removed 4 bases at V and 6 bases at J, with 18 bases between. The germline V gene has CDR1 SQVTM and CDR2 ANQGSEA. The CDR3 spans 14 residues. Written as DNA, the CDR3 is TGCAGCGTTGGATTAGAGCCTCCTATCGATGGCTACACCTTC. Its translation is CSVGLEPPIDGYTF.